These T cell receptor beta chains were read from a single sample in a study of blood T cell repertoires in COVID-19. The data were produced by immunoSEQ multiplex PCR, yet TCRdb's version contains in-frame clones alone and is incomplete. Of 70,000 to 85,000 clones in the sample, 86% are singletons; the top ten hold around a fifth. Sequenced input: peripheral blood. The receptor source for this set is a woman aged 80 or older in a cohort sampled during active or convalescent COVID-19. The CDR3 runs from the conserved cysteine through the conserved F or W. D genes are given only for firm matches.

len: 17; d_gene: NA; v_gene: TRBV28; j_gene: TRBJ2-2; CDR3aa: CASTKEGIEGNTGELFF
len: 13; d_gene: TRBD1; v_gene: TRBV28; j_gene: TRBJ1-2; CDR3aa: CASSAQGARGYTF
len: 16; d_gene: TRBD1; v_gene: TRBV5-4; j_gene: TRBJ1-5; CDR3aa: CASSFGGQYSNQPQHF
len: 15; d_gene: TRBD2; v_gene: TRBV5-6; j_gene: TRBJ2-6; CDR3aa: CASSRGGSGANVLTF
len: 16; d_gene: TRBD2; v_gene: TRBV5-4; j_gene: TRBJ2-3; CDR3aa: CASSQRLAESTDTQYF
len: 13; d_gene: TRBD1; v_gene: TRBV6-5; j_gene: TRBJ1-1; CDR3aa: CASSQDREAEAFF
len: 15; d_gene: TRBD1; v_gene: TRBV7-9; j_gene: TRBJ2-2; CDR3aa: CASRPGTGPTGELFF
len: 16; d_gene: TRBD1; v_gene: TRBV7-9; j_gene: TRBJ2-7; CDR3aa: CASSLVPGQGSYEQYF
len: 15; d_gene: NA; v_gene: TRBV6-6; j_gene: TRBJ2-3; CDR3aa: CASSTGTADTDTQYF
len: 15; d_gene: TRBD1; v_gene: TRBV28; j_gene: TRBJ1-1; CDR3aa: CASSLRTGTNTEAFF
len: 16; d_gene: TRBD1; v_gene: TRBV9; j_gene: TRBJ2-6; CDR3aa: CASSARTGNGANVLTF
len: 13; d_gene: TRBD1; v_gene: TRBV6-5; j_gene: TRBJ2-2; CDR3aa: CASRTGDTGELFF
len: 16; d_gene: NA; v_gene: TRBV11-3; j_gene: TRBJ2-2; CDR3aa: CASSPRTGRGTGELFF
len: 17; d_gene: TRBD1; v_gene: TRBV4-1; j_gene: TRBJ1-2; CDR3aa: CASSQEGGDRGFYGYTF
len: 12; d_gene: NA; v_gene: TRBV9; j_gene: TRBJ1-2; CDR3aa: CASSVSGGGYTF
len: 15; d_gene: TRBD1; v_gene: TRBV4-1; j_gene: TRBJ2-7; CDR3aa: CASSPGQGPSYEQYF
len: 12; d_gene: NA; v_gene: TRBV2; j_gene: TRBJ2-5; CDR3aa: CASRGQVGTQYF
len: 14; d_gene: NA; v_gene: TRBV11-2; j_gene: TRBJ1-1; CDR3aa: CASSASRANTEAFF
len: 13; d_gene: NA; v_gene: TRBV30; j_gene: TRBJ2-5; CDR3aa: CAWSRRGQETQYF
len: 16; d_gene: NA; v_gene: TRBV5-5; j_gene: TRBJ2-1; CDR3aa: CASSLYYREVRDEQFF
len: 12; d_gene: NA; v_gene: TRBV11-1; j_gene: TRBJ2-3; CDR3aa: CASSPVADTQYF
len: 12; d_gene: NA; v_gene: TRBV5-6; j_gene: TRBJ2-1; CDR3aa: CASSLHRDEQFF
len: 13; d_gene: NA; v_gene: TRBV5-1; j_gene: TRBJ1-2; CDR3aa: CASSPQGDYGYTF
len: 15; d_gene: TRBD2; v_gene: TRBV5-6; j_gene: TRBJ2-3; CDR3aa: CASSIGTSRGDTQYF
len: 14; d_gene: NA; v_gene: TRBV11-1; j_gene: TRBJ2-5; CDR3aa: CASSFNQGKETQYF
len: 14; d_gene: NA; v_gene: TRBV2; j_gene: TRBJ2-7; CDR3aa: CASRLLQGAYEQYF
len: 12; d_gene: TRBD1; v_gene: TRBV6-5; j_gene: TRBJ1-1; CDR3aa: CASSQGQQEAFF
len: 14; d_gene: NA; v_gene: TRBV5-1; j_gene: TRBJ1-2; CDR3aa: CASSRDNNIYGYTF
len: 16; d_gene: NA; v_gene: TRBV28; j_gene: TRBJ2-5; CDR3aa: CASSYGGGRSQETQYF
len: 14; d_gene: NA; v_gene: TRBV6-5; j_gene: TRBJ1-4; CDR3aa: CASSLGGAFEKLFF
len: 15; d_gene: NA; v_gene: TRBV7-8; j_gene: TRBJ2-2; CDR3aa: CASSLEGRNTGELFF
len: 14; d_gene: TRBD2; v_gene: TRBV5-4; j_gene: TRBJ2-1; CDR3aa: CASRASGRAYEQFF
len: 13; d_gene: NA; v_gene: TRBV29-1; j_gene: TRBJ1-2; CDR3aa: CSVATRQVHGYTF
len: 14; d_gene: NA; v_gene: TRBV7-3; j_gene: TRBJ2-5; CDR3aa: CASSPNQYQETQYF
len: 10; d_gene: NA; v_gene: TRBV20-1; j_gene: TRBJ1-1; CDR3aa: CSAPYLTANF
len: 15; d_gene: NA; v_gene: TRBV5-8; j_gene: TRBJ2-3; CDR3aa: CASSDRQPVTDTQYF